This T cell receptor (beta chain) stems from a study of cytomegalovirus exposure and HLA in healthy donors. Study in general: Most donors, 70% to 85% of over 300 genotyped, fell in the Caucasian-associated ancestry cluster. Whole-study findings and limits: Earlier analysis looked at TCR beta V segments, and most were productive about 87% or about 30% of the time. Researchers counted some 150 TCR beta chains as cytomegalovirus-associated. Most TCR sequences were seen very rarely across donors, but some public TCRs occurred in many.

Per germline, CDR1 SGHRS and CDR2 YFSETQ. The CDR3 length is 14 residues. V was pared by 5 bases and J by 2 bases, with 6 bases of the junction left unmatched. Use of 60 Vbeta and 13 Jbeta primers characterized the PCR. The data were produced by immunoSEQ multiplex PCR, yet TCRdb's version contains in-frame clones alone and is incomplete. The data contain 90,000 to 130,000 clones, 65% to 80% of them singletons. Worth noting for this clone: Its target is unknown.

The gene calls are TRBV5-1 and TRBJ2-7; 8 bases are shared with TRBD1. The receptor was derived from a man under 40 in good health and CMV-seropositive. The specimen sequenced was PBMCs. The CDR3 DNA follows: TGCGCCAGCAGTCCGACAGGGGTGGCCTACGAGCAGTACTTC. Encoded protein: CASSPTGVAYEQYF.